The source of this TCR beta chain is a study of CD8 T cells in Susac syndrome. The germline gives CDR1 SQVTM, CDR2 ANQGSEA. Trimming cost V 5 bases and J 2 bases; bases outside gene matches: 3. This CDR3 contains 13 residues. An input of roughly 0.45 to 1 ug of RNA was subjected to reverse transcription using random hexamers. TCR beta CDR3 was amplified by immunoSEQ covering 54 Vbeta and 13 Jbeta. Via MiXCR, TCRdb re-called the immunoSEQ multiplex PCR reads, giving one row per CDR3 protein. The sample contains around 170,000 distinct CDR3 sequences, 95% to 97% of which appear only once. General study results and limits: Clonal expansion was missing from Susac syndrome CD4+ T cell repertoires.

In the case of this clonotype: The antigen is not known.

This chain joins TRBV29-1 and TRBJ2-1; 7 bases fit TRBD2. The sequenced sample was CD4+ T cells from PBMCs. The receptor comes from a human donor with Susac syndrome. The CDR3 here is CSVQGGAYNEQFF. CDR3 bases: TGCAGCGTTCAGGGAGGGGCCTACAATGAGCAGTTCTTC.